This T cell receptor beta chain stems from a study of T cell responses to AZD1222 COVID-19 vaccine. The assay was immunoSEQ multiplex PCR, and TCRdb's table has in-frame clones only and misses some. The repertoire holds 150,000 or so clones, approximately 90% seen once, with over 1.5% in the top ten. The germline V gene has CDR1 GTSNPN and CDR2 SVGIG (reference sequence). Trimming shortened V by 0 bases and J by 0 bases, and 5 bases separated the two germline ends. The CDR3 totals 13 residues. With respect to this clone: This sample includes further DNA sequences coding for the same CDR3.

This TCR derives from an adult in good health. Specimen: peripheral blood, collected on day 0 of AZD1222 vaccination. The V call is TRBV30, the J call TRBJ1-1; D is unclear. CDR3 protein: CAWSVGLNTEAFF. The CDR3 nucleotides are TGTGCCTGGAGTGTAGGCCTGAACACTGAAGCTTTCTTT.